This entry lists 10 T cell receptor beta chains sequenced from one sample in a study of spatial heterogeneity in lung cancer (dated by TCRdb to the late 2010s). In light of the paper, this sample's time point label describes: sample taken at primary tumor resection. Libraries were prepared through 5' RACE. The sequencing machine was a NextSeq 500. TCRdb applied fastp at Q25 and MiXCR to the public reads, then kept only in-frame beta chains. A single entry per CDR3 protein holds the most common genes and DNA from its merged rows. The table for this sample lists 20,000 to 25,000 distinct CDR3 sequences; 5.8% of them were counted only once. The ten biggest clones cover 30% to 35% of the sample. This specimen consisted of PBMCs, obtained at surgery. These receptors all stem from a male donor with early-stage non-small cell lung cancer.

This clonotype was found many times. The chain joins TRBV27 to TRBJ1-4, with D possibly being TRBD1 (6 bases). V was cut by 3 bases and J by 7 bases, with 12 bases left in between. The length of the CDR3 is 14 residues. CDR1 MNHEY and CDR2 SMNVEV come from the germline V gene (reference sequence). CDR3 in amino acids: CASSLGAGTEKLFF. The CDR3 nucleotides read TGTGCCAGCAGTTTGGGGGCAGGGACTGAAAAACTGTTTTTT.

This clonotype was counted many times. The chain recombines TRBV7-3 with TRBJ2-2; 8 bases map to TRBD1. The germline CDR1 and CDR2 sequences are SGHTA and FQGTGA. Trimming removed 5 bases from V and 6 bases from J; junction bases left unmatched: 5. This CDR3 is 14 amino acids long. The CDR3 DNA follows: TGTGCCAGCAGCGCACAGGGGGGCCCCGGGGAGCTGTTTTTT. Protein: CASSAQGGPGELFF. The full variable domain, in which reference TRBV7-3 and TRBJ2-2 provide the parts outside the CDR3, is GAGVSQTPSNKVTEKGKYVELRCDPISGHTALYWYRQSLGQGPEFLIYFQGTGAADDSGLPNDRFFAVRPEGSVSTLKIQRTERGDSAVYLCASSAQGGPGELFFGEGSRLTVL.

This clonotype was found many times. The chain carries TRBV28 and TRBJ1-2; D is unclear. The germline CDR1 and CDR2 sequences are MDHEN and SYDVKM. The CDR3 runs to 12 residues. Deletions cut 6 bases from V and 8 bases from J, with 13 bases between. The CDR3 nucleotides read TGTGCCAGCAGCCCCCCGATCTTCGGCTACACCTTC. Its translation is CASSPPIFGYTF.

This clonotype was picked up many times. This chain joins TRBV12-3 or TRBV12-4 and TRBJ1-1; D is ambiguous. Trimming left V 5 bases short and J 0 bases short, with 7 bases between. The length of the CDR3 is 13 residues. CDR3 in amino acids: CASSRLMNTEAFF. The CDR3 DNA sequence: TGTGCCAGCAGTCGACTGATGAACACTGAAGCTTTCTTT.

This clonotype showed up many times. The rearrangement joins TRBV2 to TRBJ2-7; D is unresolved. In germline, CDR1 is SNHLY, CDR2 FYNNEI. The V gene lost 5 bases and the J gene lost 3 bases, with 8 bases spanning the gap. There are 12 residues in the CDR3. The CDR3 is CASSPQYYEQYF. CDR3 nucleotides: TGTGCCAGCAGTCCTCAGTACTACGAGCAGTACTTC.

This clonotype was recorded many times. The genes are TRBV27 and TRBJ1-3; TRBD1 might be the D (6 bases). The CDR3 covers 16 residues. Between the trimmed V and J ends, which lost 2 bases and 4 bases, there was a span of 15 bases. CDR1 is MNHEY and CDR2 is SMNVEV in the germline V gene (reference sequence). CDR3: CASSLRGASAGNTIYF. In DNA, the CDR3 is TGTGCCAGCAGTTTACGGGGGGCAAGTGCGGGAAACACCATATATTTT.

This clonotype was recorded many times. The rearrangement uses TRBV9 and TRBJ2-3; no clear D gene. Germline assignment: CDR1 SGDLS and CDR2 YYNGEE. This CDR3 comprises 13 residues. V was shortened by 5 bases and J by 4 bases, with 11 bases between the two germline ends. The CDR3 DNA follows: TGTGCCAGCAGATCCCGGCCCCCAGATACGCAGTATTTT. Amino acid sequence: CASRSRPPDTQYF.

This clonotype was seen many times. The chain joins TRBV7-2 to TRBJ1-6; D unclear. The germline CDR1 and CDR2 sequences are SGHTA and FQGNSA. The CDR3 is 14 residues long. V lost 2 bases to trimming and J lost 7 bases, with 9 bases between them. The CDR3 reads CASSLSQPNSPLHF. In DNA form, the CDR3 reads TGTGCCAGCAGCTTAAGTCAGCCAAATTCACCCCTCCACTTT.

This clonotype was counted only a few times. The rearrangement joins TRBV3-1 to TRBJ1-1, with D perhaps matching TRBD1 (6 bases). The CDR3 has 15 amino acids. Between the trimmed V and J ends, which lost 3 bases and 4 bases, there was a span of 15 bases. In germline, CDR1 is LGHDT, CDR2 YNNKEL (reference sequence). The CDR3 here is CASSQRGGWGTEAFF. The CDR3 DNA reads as TGTGCCAGCAGCCAGAGGGGGGGCTGGGGCACTGAAGCTTTCTTT.

The table lists this clonotype with a few counts. The genes are TRBV11-2 and TRBJ2-1; a possible D gene is TRBD2 (5 bases). Trimming cost V 5 bases and J 0 bases, with 11 bases left between them. This CDR3 is 15 amino acids long. Germline assignment: CDR1 SGHAT and CDR2 FQNNGV. The CDR3 DNA reads as TGTGCCAGCAGCCCGACTACCTCCTCCTACAATGAGCAGTTCTTC. As protein: CASSPTTSSYNEQFF.